Below are 16 T cell receptor beta chains sequenced from a single sample in a study. TCRdb reprocessed the 5' RACE reads via MiXCR and lists one record per CDR3 protein. Of roughly 52,000 distinct CDR3 sequences listed, roughly a sixth were seen once; the top ten hold approximately 2.5%. Sequencing was performed on naive CD4+ T cells sorted from blood. The subset denotes: naive CD4+ T cells, CD4+CD45RA+CD25-. Every receptor here comes from a female donor with breast cancer.

This clonotype came up many times. The rearrangement links TRBV6-2 or TRBV6-3 to TRBJ1-2; D may be TRBD1 (5 bases). Trimming pared 8 bases from V and 7 bases from J, leaving 14 bases between. The length of the CDR3 is 12 residues. The germline V gene has CDR1 MNHEY and CDR2 SVGEGT. The CDR3 sequence: CASSQGAPGYTF. CDR3 in DNA: TGTGCCAGCTCCCAAGGGGCACCTGGCTACACCTTC.

J is TRBJ1-4 and V is TRBV5-5; D perhaps matches TRBD1 (5 bases). This CDR3 contains 16 residues. Germline loops: CDR1 SGHKS, CDR2 YYEKEE (reference sequence). V lost 2 bases to trimming and J lost 8 bases, with 19 bases between them. The CDR3 nucleotides are TGTGCCAGCAGCTTTACCGGGACGGGCAACAAAGAAAAACTGTTTTTT. This gives the protein CASSFTGTGNKEKLFF.

This clonotype has only a few counts. V usage is TRBV5-1 and J usage is TRBJ2-7, with 9 bases fitting TRBD1. The CDR3 is 15 amino acids. Germline CDR1 reads SGHRS; CDR2 reads YFSETQ. The ends lost 1 base at V and 5 bases at J; junction bases unmatched: 7. The CDR3 sequence: CASSLRGQGGNEQYF. The CDR3 DNA is TGCGCCAGCAGCTTGCGGGGACAGGGCGGAAACGAGCAGTACTTC.

This clonotype showed up many times. The chain is built from TRBV4-2 and TRBJ1-6, with 8 positions matching TRBD1. The CDR3 is 15 amino acids. The trim removed 0 bases at V and 7 bases at J, leaving 2 bases unmatched. The V gene's germline CDR1 is LGHNA and CDR2 YNFKEQ. The CDR3 nucleotides read TGTGCCAGCAGCCAAGATGGGGACAGGAATTCACCCCTCCACTTT. It yields the protein CASSQDGDRNSPLHF.

This clonotype showed up many times. This chain uses TRBV19 with TRBJ2-3; unclear D gene. Trimming removed 7 bases from V and 1 base from J, with 9 bases in between. The CDR3 runs 13 residues. Germline CDR1 LNHDA, CDR2 SQIVND (reference sequence). The CDR3 protein is CASNIFGTDTQYF. The CDR3 nucleotides are TGTGCCAGTAACATCTTCGGCACAGATACGCAGTATTTT.

This clonotype was recorded many times. The V and J genes are TRBV7-3 and TRBJ2-1; D is perhaps TRBD2 (5 bases). Germline V CDR1 and CDR2: SGHTA, FQGTGA. The CDR3 covers 15 residues. V shed 5 bases and J shed 0 bases, with 11 bases lying between them. As DNA, the CDR3 is TGTGCCAGCAGCCCCATGGGGAGCTCCTACAATGAGCAGTTCTTC. Encoded protein: CASSPMGSSYNEQFF.

The chain combines TRBV27 with TRBJ2-7, with 10 bases matching TRBD2. The CDR3 is made up of 17 amino acids. V gave up 5 bases and J gave up 0 bases; unmatched junction bases: 10. CDR1 MNHEY and CDR2 SMNVEV come from the germline V gene (reference sequence). CDR3 protein: CASSPRTSGIFSYEQYF. CDR3 DNA: TGTGCCAGCAGTCCAAGGACTAGCGGTATTTTCTCCTACGAGCAGTACTTC.

The chain combines TRBV7-9 with TRBJ1-2; D gene ambiguous. V lost 6 bases, J lost 3 bases, and 8 bases lay in between. CDR1 SEHNR and CDR2 FQNEAQ come from the germline V gene (reference sequence). The CDR3 consists of 12 residues. CDR3 sequence (DNA): TGTGCCAGCAGGGAGGGCGACTATGGCTACACCTTC. Its translation: CASREGDYGYTF.

This clonotype was detected a few times. The chain uses TRBV5-1 and TRBJ2-3; 7 bases are shared with TRBD1. V lost 4 bases, J lost 4 bases, and 6 bases stayed unmatched. This CDR3 is built from 14 residues. The germline V gene has CDR1 SGHRS and CDR2 YFSETQ. In DNA form, the CDR3 reads TGCGCCAGCAGCCCGTACAGGGGACCAGATACGCAGTATTTT. It yields the protein CASSPYRGPDTQYF.

As to this clonotype: One junction end disagrees with the germline gene, perhaps due to a read error. This chain connects TRBV20-1 to TRBJ1-3, with D possibly being TRBD1 (5 bases). The CDR3 is made up of 13 amino acids. The germline V gene encodes CDR1 DFQATT and CDR2 SNEGSKA (reference sequence). The CDR3 protein is CSAGGVAGNTIYF. DNA for the CDR3: TGCAGTGCTGGAGGGGTCGCTGGAAACACCATATACTTT.

The count of this clonotype is one. A read error may explain this, as a much larger clone is one base away. This chain links TRBV5-1 with TRBJ1-6, with a weak D call TRBD1 (6 bases). Deletions cut 4 bases from V and 11 bases from J, with 16 bases between. Germline V CDR1 and CDR2: SGHRS, YFSETQ. The CDR3 totals 14 residues. The CDR3 DNA sequence: TGCGCCAGCAGCCACCGGGACAAGAATCCACCCCTCCACTTT. It encodes CASSHRDKNPPLHF.

The chain is built from TRBV7-2 and TRBJ2-7; D ambiguous. The CDR3 is 12 amino acids. The germline CDR1 and CDR2 sequences are SGHTA and FQGNSA. V was clipped by 1 base and J by 6 bases, with 7 bases between them. Written as DNA, the CDR3 is TGTGCCAGCAGCTTAGAACCCCCCGAGCAGTACTTC. Amino acids: CASSLEPPEQYF.

This clonotype was detected only a few times. The CDR3 here is CASSPTGGGKNEQFF. For the CDR3, the DNA is TGCGCCAGCAGCCCCACAGGGGGCGGCAAGAATGAGCAGTTCTTC. The genes are TRBV5-1 and TRBJ2-1, with 9 nucleotides matching TRBD1. The germline CDR1 and CDR2 sequences are SGHRS and YFSETQ. The CDR3 spans 15 residues. Unmatched junction bases numbered 9, after V lost 4 bases and J lost 7 bases.

This clonotype was recorded many times. The CDR3 nucleotides read TGCGCCAGCAGCGGAACAGGGGTCTACGAGCAGTACTTC. Amino acids: CASSGTGVYEQYF. The genes are TRBV5-1 and TRBJ2-7; 7 bases map to TRBD1. The CDR3 totals 13 residues. J lost 3 bases, V lost 4 bases, and 4 bases had no gene match. The germline gives CDR1 SGHRS, CDR2 YFSETQ. Full variable domain (remainder filled in from reference TRBV5-1 and TRBJ2-7): KAGVTQTPRYLIKTRGQQVTLSCSPISGHRSVSWYQQTPGQGLQFLFEYFSETQRNKGNFPGRFSGRQFSNSRSEMNVSTLELGDSALYLCASSGTGVYEQYFGPGTRLTVT.

This clonotype is termed medium-sized. J is TRBJ2-5 and V is TRBV20-1; no clear D. The V end was cut by 3 bases, the J end by 2 bases, with 13 bases between. The CDR3 is 14 residues long. CDR1 and CDR2 (germline): DFQATT, SNEGSKA (reference sequence). Here the CDR3 DNA reads TGCAGTGCTAGCACAGCGCCAAGGCAAGAGACCCAGTACTTC. Encoded protein: CSASTAPRQETQYF.

There are a few counts of this clonotype. J is TRBJ2-1 and V is TRBV5-1; tentative D call: TRBD2 (6 bases). Trimming took 4 bases from V and 0 from J, leaving 11 bases between them. The germline CDR1 and CDR2 sequences are SGHRS and YFSETQ. CDR3 size: 15 residues. The CDR3 here is CASSQNSGSYNEQFF. The CDR3 DNA follows: TGCGCCAGCAGCCAAAATAGCGGCTCCTACAATGAGCAGTTCTTC.